This section outlines one T cell receptor beta chain sequence together with its context. Its cognate antigen is unknown. The source of the sample is a study of T cells and Merkel cell carcinoma outcomes. Notes on the study in general: Repertoire plus T-cell density reportedly predicted Merkel cell carcinoma outcomes.

CDR3 length equals 16 residues. Germline V gene data show CDR1 as SGHRS and CDR2 as YFSETQ. V dropped 6 bases and J dropped 2; count of bases not matched to a gene: 8. Assay used: immunoSEQ multiplex PCR; TCRdb lists only in-frame clones, some missing. This sample yields some 2,200 clones, of which more than 70% are seen a single time; about 2.4% belongs to the top ten. Sequencing was performed on tumor tissue from Merkel cell carcinoma. The chain recombines TRBV5-1 with TRBJ2-5; 12 bases match TRBD2. The receptor was derived from a human donor with Merkel cell carcinoma. The CDR3 is CASTSSGLAGQETQYF. The DNA for the CDR3 is TGCGCCAGCACCTCCTCAGGACTAGCGGGGCAAGAGACCCAGTACTTC.